The 15 T cell receptor beta chains below all came from one sample that was sequenced in a study of blood T cell repertoires in COVID-19. The repertoire was sequenced with immunoSEQ multiplex PCR; TCRdb's copy has only in-frame clones and lacks some. The sample has tens of thousands of clones, about four fifths seen once. Specimen: peripheral blood. The receptors were gathered from a man in his fifties or sixties with acute or convalescent COVID-19.

The chain links TRBV19 to TRBJ2-7; D gene uncertain. The germline V and J ends were trimmed by 2 bases and 3 bases, with 8 bases remaining between them. In germline, CDR1 is LNHDA, CDR2 SQIVND (reference sequence). The CDR3 is 13 amino acids. The CDR3 protein is CASSITAYYEQYF. As DNA, the CDR3 is TGTGCCAGTAGTATAACAGCCTACTACGAGCAGTACTTC. Supplemented by reference TRBV19 and TRBJ2-7, the full variable domain reads DGGITQSPKYLFRKEGQNVTLSCEQNLNHDAMYWYRQDPGQGLRLIYYSQIVNDFQKGDIAEGYSVSREKKESFPLTVTSAQKNPTAFYLCASSITAYYEQYFGPGTRLTVT.

V is TRBV4-1 and J is TRBJ2-1; maybe TRBD2 (5 bases). Trimming took 4 bases from V and 9 from J, leaving 10 bases between them. The CDR3 loop spans 12 amino acids. CDR1 is MGHRA, CDR2 YSYEKL, per germline. CDR3 sequence (DNA): TGCGCCAGCAGCCTCAGCGGAGGTGAGCAGTTCTTC. Protein sequence: CASSLSGGEQFF.

The table lists this clone with a count of one. The J gene is TRBJ2-7, the V gene TRBV4-2; tentative D call: TRBD2 (6 bases). CDR1 and CDR2 from the germline V gene are LGHNA and YNFKEQ. V lost 0 bases and J 3 bases, leaving 15 bases between the germline ends. This CDR3 region has 16 residues. CDR3 sequence reads: CASSQDGGEAYYEQYF. DNA for the CDR3: TGTGCCAGCAGCCAAGATGGCGGGGAGGCGTACTACGAGCAGTACTTC.

The chain combines TRBV28 with TRBJ1-2; 8 positions agree with TRBD1. The junction had 6 bases not matched to a gene; V was cut back by 6 bases and J by 6 bases. This CDR3 region has 13 residues. Germline CDR1 is MDHEN and CDR2 is SYDVKM. The CDR3 protein is CASSPDRDHGYTF. CDR3 DNA sequence: TGTGCCAGCAGCCCGGACAGGGACCATGGCTACACCTTC.

In DNA, the CDR3 is TGTGCCAGCAGCCGTACGTCGGGCTCTGGGGCCAACGTCCTGACTTTC. Protein: CASSRTSGSGANVLTF. The rearrangement uses TRBV7-7 and TRBJ2-6; D is ambiguous. The CDR3 extends over 16 amino acids. CDR1 SSHAT and CDR2 FNYEAQ come from the germline V gene (reference sequence). Trimming removed 5 bases at V and 0 bases at J, with 11 bases between.

This clone was counted once. The rearrangement joins TRBV7-2 to TRBJ1-5, with a possible D match to TRBD1 (5 bases). The germline V gene has CDR1 SGHTA and CDR2 FQGNSA. V was clipped by 1 base and J by 9 bases, with 16 bases between them. The CDR3 contains 15 residues. The CDR3 protein is CASSLVPEGRGPQHF. The DNA for the CDR3 is TGTGCCAGCAGCTTAGTCCCAGAAGGGAGGGGGCCCCAGCATTTT.

The V gene is TRBV7-9, the J gene TRBJ2-1; 10 bases agree with TRBD2. The V gene end was trimmed by 7 bases and the J gene end by 7 bases; junction bases not matched to a gene: 16. Germline CDR1 SEHNR, CDR2 FQNEAQ (reference sequence). The CDR3 covers 17 residues. CDR3 sequence reads: CASNRSGTSALTNEQFF. CDR3 in DNA: TGTGCCAGCAACAGGTCCGGGACTAGCGCTCTCACAAATGAGCAGTTCTTC.

The chain has TRBV5-6 and TRBJ1-6; 8 bases are a match to TRBD1. CDR1 and CDR2 from the germline V gene are SGHDT and YYEEEE. This CDR3 spans 16 amino acids. Germline trimming cut 4 bases from V and 7 bases from J; bases unmatched to any gene: 10. This CDR3 is CASSADRVELNSPLHF. The CDR3 DNA follows: TGTGCCAGCAGCGCGGACAGGGTGGAATTGAATTCACCCCTCCACTTT. Drawing the rest from reference TRBV5-6 and TRBJ1-6, the complete variable domain is DAGVTQSPTHLIKTRGQQVTLRCSPKSGHDTVSWYQQALGQGPQFIFQYYEEEERQRGNFPDRFSGHQFPNYSSELNVNALLLGDSALYLCASSADRVELNSPLHFGNGTRLTVT.

The V call is TRBV4-3, the J call TRBJ2-1, with D perhaps TRBD2 (6 bases). Between the trimmed V and J ends, which lost 0 bases and 8 bases, there was a span of 14 bases. The length of the CDR3 is 15 residues. Germline-derived CDR1 and CDR2 are LGHNA and YSLEER. CDR3 sequence reads: CASSQDPAGLYEQFF. CDR3 nucleotide sequence: TGCGCCAGCAGCCAAGATCCGGCGGGGTTGTATGAGCAGTTCTTC.

The sample holds a few counts of this clone. The CDR3 loop reads CASIQLAGSTDTQYF. The CDR3 DNA reads TGTGCCAGCATCCAACTAGCGGGCAGCACAGATACGCAGTATTTT. V gene TRBV6-5 combines with J gene TRBJ2-3, with 9 bases identical to TRBD2. The ends lost 7 bases at V and 0 bases at J; junction bases unmatched: 5. The CDR3 runs 15 residues. Germline lookup yields CDR1 MNHEY and CDR2 SVGAGI.

This clone was seen only once. The CDR3 DNA is TGTGCCTGGAGGACACGGGGACAGGCCTACGAGCAGTACTTC. Residues: CAWRTRGQAYEQYF. The V call is TRBV30, the J call TRBJ2-7; 8 nucleotides agree with TRBD1. Trimming removed 3 bases from V and 2 bases from J; junction bases left unmatched: 6. The CDR3 is 14 amino acids. CDR1 GTSNPN and CDR2 SVGIG come from the germline V gene (reference sequence).

CDR3 sequence reads: CASSKSGTSEFNEQFF. The CDR3 bases are TGTGCCAGCAGCAAAAGCGGGACTAGCGAGTTCAATGAGCAGTTCTTC. This chain connects TRBV21-1 to TRBJ2-1; TRBD2, the table's D call, was not compared with the DNA. TRBV21-1 is a pseudogene. The CDR3 is 16 amino acids.

This chain uses TRBV7-2 with TRBJ2-1; tentative D call: TRBD2 (5 bases). The V gene's germline CDR1 is SGHTA and CDR2 FQGNSA. This CDR3 is built from 11 residues. Deletions cut 5 bases from V and 9 bases from J, with 8 bases between. The CDR3 loop reads CASSPLAEQFF. The CDR3 nucleotides are TGTGCCAGCAGCCCCCTAGCTGAGCAGTTCTTC.

The gene calls are TRBV13 and TRBJ1-5, with D possibly TRBD1 on 5 matching bases. The V gene lost 5 bases and the J gene lost 1 base, with 21 bases spanning the gap. Per the germline V gene, CDR1 is PRHDT and CDR2 is FYEKMQ (reference sequence). This CDR3 region has 18 residues. The CDR3 reads CASSKRGGGRGSNQPQHF. DNA of the CDR3: TGTGCCAGCAGCAAACGGGGCGGGGGTAGAGGGAGCAATCAGCCCCAGCATTTT.

This chain uses TRBV7-2 with TRBJ2-2, with 12 nucleotides matching TRBD2. The CDR3 has 16 amino acids. V lost 5 bases and J lost 2; bases outside the gene matches: 3. Germline V gene data show CDR1 as SGHTA and CDR2 as FQGNSA. For the CDR3, the DNA is TGTGCCAGCAGCCATGGACTAGCGGGAAACACCGGGGAGCTGTTTTTT. Residues: CASSHGLAGNTGELFF. The full variable domain, in which reference TRBV7-2 and TRBJ2-2 provide the parts outside the CDR3, is GAGVSQSPSNKVTEKGKDVELRCDPISGHTALYWYRQSLGQGLEFLIYFQGNSAPDKSGLPSDRFSAERTGGSVSTLTIQRTQQEDSAVYLCASSHGLAGNTGELFFGEGSRLTVL.